This T cell receptor beta chain emerged from a study of technical replicates of blood from a few donors. This clone was recorded only once. Germline CDR1 LNHDA, CDR2 SQIVND (reference sequence). Trimming removed 2 bases from V and 1 base from J, with 7 bases in between. CDR3 length: 14 amino acids. Sequenced by immunoSEQ multiplex PCR; TCRdb stores in-frame clones only, minus some. Of over 75,000 clones listed, approximately 97% are singletons. This receptor was identified in a human donor in good health. The rearrangement uses TRBV19 and TRBJ2-3, with a weak D call TRBD1 (5 bases). Sample: T cells isolated from PBMCs. The CDR3 loop is CASSIIQGTDTQYF. CDR3 sequence (DNA): TGTGCCAGTAGTATAATACAGGGCACAGATACGCAGTATTTT.